The TCR beta chain described here comes from a study of graft-versus-host responses after intestinal transplantation (dated by TCRdb to the early 2020s). Concerning the study at large: The transplants that recipients got were multivisceral, liver-intestinal, or isolated intestinal. Every recipient was given anti-thymocyte globulin induction, followed by roughly 3 years of maintenance tacrolimus and steroids. Graft-versus-host and host-versus-graft alloreactive T cell clones were tracked in the graft, circulation and bone marrow after intestinal transplantation using bulk TCR-beta CDR3 sequencing. Alloreactive clones were identified by sequencing pre-transplant mixed lymphocyte reaction products and comparing them with unstimulated pre-transplant donor and recipient T cells. The cohort enrolled some 24 intestinal transplant recipients, one of whom was a retransplant, and a few patients without pretransplant specimens were excluded. A peak of at least 4% donor T cells among recipient peripheral blood mononuclear cells was the definition used for donor T cell macrochimerism. Samples from three later patients were sequenced in-house on an Illumina MiSeq with MiXCR processing rather than by the commercial service.

The library relied on the immunoSEQ multiplex PCR assay. For most patients, genomic DNA was isolated with the Qiagen DNeasy Blood and Tissue Kit and sent frozen to Adaptive Biotechnologies for TCR sequencing. High-throughput TCR-beta CDR3 sequencing of genomic DNA from most patients was performed by Adaptive Biotechnologies. Under the source paper's analysis protocol: Adaptive's ImmunoSEQ software was the source of the TCR sequencing data for 18 patients, while a few other patients were processed with MiXCR and VDJtools. To correct CD4 versus CD8 sorting errors, sequences present in both subsets at a frequency ratio below 5:1 were removed. CDR3 nucleotide sequences shared between donor and recipient were removed because the origin of such sequences could not be assigned. At least 2-fold expansion over unstimulated cells and a minimum CFSE-low frequency of 0.002% (template counts) or 0.001% (read counts) were required for clones to be classified as alloreactive. Clones were considered mappable if detected in sequenced pre-transplant spleen, lymph node, or MLR CFSE-low populations of the donor or recipient. The cumulative frequency of alloreactive clones was calculated as a percentage of all sequences, weighted by copy number. Entries here come from immuneACCESS through TCRdb and include only in-frame sequences with V and J called. Some clones fail to appear in such tables; in the studies checked, an unresolved V gene covers under half of the shortfall, and the cause of the remainder is unknown. V, J and clone size were drawn from that table, and D and trimming were deduced from the DNA. This sample lists about 90,000 clones; roughly 92% were detected once. Of the sample, roughly 0.31% falls within the top ten clones.

The sample's time point label, in plain terms: cells obtained before transplantation from donor or recipient. CD3+CD4+ and CD3+CD8+ populations were FACS-sorted from unstimulated pre-transplant donor and recipient cells taken from spleen or lymph nodes. Note on this clone: No cognate antigen has been identified for it. No base-level quality is on record; no much larger clone is a single base apart.

What the study reported, not specific to this receptor: GvH clones were detected in recipient bone marrow, and some of these GvH clones were observed earlier in ileal mucosa or blood, consistent with an intestinal mucosal origin. In the allografts of patients with donor T cell macrochimerism, GvH to HvG T cell clonal ratios were high. Early after transplant, peak levels of circulating GvH clones were associated with declines in HvG clones. Conclusions were limited by the relatively low number and heterogeneity of intestinal transplant patients.

The receptor's source is a human donor who received an intestinal transplant. Source: unstimulated CD4+ T cells sorted from spleen or lymph node cells, taken before intestinal transplant.

CDR3 region: CASSLGRVIDQPQHF. DNA sequence: TGTGCCAGCAGCTTAGGCAGGGTCATAGACCAGCCCCAGCATTTT. The V gene is TRBV7-8 and the J gene is TRBJ1-5; perhaps TRBD1 is the D gene, with 5 bases matching. V was cut back by 1 base and J by 7 bases, leaving a gap of 14 bases between them. Based on the germline V gene, the CDR1 and CDR2 sequences are SGHVS and FQNEAQ. Reading from cysteine to phenylalanine, the CDR3 counts 15 amino acids. The kept DNA is CDR3 alone, 45 bases in frame from the first base.